This entry describes one T cell receptor (beta chain). Its target is not known. The data were produced by immunoSEQ multiplex PCR, yet TCRdb's version contains in-frame clones alone and is incomplete. The data show about 360,000 clones, with approximately 90% seen just once and approximately 0.8% held by the top ten. Trimming stripped 2 bases from V and 8 bases from J, with 9 bases between. CDR1 and CDR2 (germline): SEHNR, FQNEAQ (reference sequence). The CDR3 has 13 residues. These data are taken from a study of cytomegalovirus exposure and HLA in healthy donors. Study outcomes and limitations: Most sequenced TCRs were rare (though some public TCRs occurred in many donors). Reports described diagnosis of cytomegalovirus status by the classifier as highly specific and sensitive. Some TCR beta chains (roughly 150 of them) were listed as cytomegalovirus-associated.

This TCR derives from a woman aged 18-29 years in good health and CMV-seronegative. The chain carries TRBV7-9 and TRBJ1-4; D perhaps matches TRBD1 (6 bases). Sequencing was carried out using PBMCs. CDR3 amino acids: CASSLNRVEKLFF. As DNA, the CDR3 is TGTGCCAGCAGCTTAAACAGGGTAGAAAAACTGTTTTTT.